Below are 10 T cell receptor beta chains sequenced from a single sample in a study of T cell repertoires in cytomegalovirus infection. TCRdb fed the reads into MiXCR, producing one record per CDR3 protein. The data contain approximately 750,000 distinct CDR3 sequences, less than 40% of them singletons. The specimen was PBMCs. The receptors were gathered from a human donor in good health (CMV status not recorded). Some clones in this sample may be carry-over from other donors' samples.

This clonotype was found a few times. The CDR3 reads CASSLGQGAHSGANVLTF. The CDR3 DNA is TGCGCCAGCAGCTTGGGACAGGGGGCGCATTCGGGGGCCAACGTCCTGACTTTC. The chain is built from TRBV5-1 and TRBJ2-6; TRBD1 aligns across 10 bases. The CDR3 sequence is 18 residues long. The germline CDR1 and CDR2 sequences are SGHRS and YFSETQ. With V trimmed by 0 bases and J by 4 bases, 7 bases remained unmatched.

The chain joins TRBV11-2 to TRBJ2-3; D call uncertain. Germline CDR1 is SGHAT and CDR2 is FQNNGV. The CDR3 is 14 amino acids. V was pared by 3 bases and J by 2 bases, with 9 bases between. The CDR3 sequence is CASSLAATTDTQYF. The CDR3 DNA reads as TGTGCCAGCAGCTTGGCAGCAACCACAGATACGCAGTATTTT.

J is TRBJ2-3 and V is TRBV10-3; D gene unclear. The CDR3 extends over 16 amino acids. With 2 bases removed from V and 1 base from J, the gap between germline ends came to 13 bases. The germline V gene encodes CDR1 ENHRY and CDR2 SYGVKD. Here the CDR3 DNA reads TGTGCCATCAGTGAGATAGAAGAGGTCCGCACAGATACGCAGTATTTT. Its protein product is CAISEIEEVRTDTQYF.

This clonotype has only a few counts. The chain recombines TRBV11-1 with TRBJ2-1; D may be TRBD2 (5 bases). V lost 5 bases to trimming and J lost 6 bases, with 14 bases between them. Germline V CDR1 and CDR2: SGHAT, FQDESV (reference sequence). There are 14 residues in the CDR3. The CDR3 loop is CASSPWESSNEQFF. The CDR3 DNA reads TGTGCCAGCAGCCCCTGGGAGTCGAGCAATGAGCAGTTCTTC.

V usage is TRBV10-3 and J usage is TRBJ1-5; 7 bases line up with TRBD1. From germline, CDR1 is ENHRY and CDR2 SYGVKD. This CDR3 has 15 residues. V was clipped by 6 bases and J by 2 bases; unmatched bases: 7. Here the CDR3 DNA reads TGTGCCATCAGCGACAGGGCCCATGGCAATCAGCCCCAGCATTTT. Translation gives CAISDRAHGNQPQHF.

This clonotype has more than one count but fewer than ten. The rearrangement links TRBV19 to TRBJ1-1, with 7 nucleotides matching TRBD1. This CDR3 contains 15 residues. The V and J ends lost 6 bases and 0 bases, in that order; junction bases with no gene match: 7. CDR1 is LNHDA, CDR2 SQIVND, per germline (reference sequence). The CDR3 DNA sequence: TGTGCCAGTAGCCCGGGACAGAGAATGAACACTGAAGCTTTCTTT. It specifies CASSPGQRMNTEAFF.

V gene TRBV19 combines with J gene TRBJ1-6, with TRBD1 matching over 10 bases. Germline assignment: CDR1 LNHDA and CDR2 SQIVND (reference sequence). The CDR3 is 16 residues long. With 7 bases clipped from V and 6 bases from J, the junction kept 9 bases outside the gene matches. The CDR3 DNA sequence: TGTGCCAGTAAGAATCGGGACAGGGGTTTTAATTCACCCCTCCACTTT. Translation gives CASKNRDRGFNSPLHF.

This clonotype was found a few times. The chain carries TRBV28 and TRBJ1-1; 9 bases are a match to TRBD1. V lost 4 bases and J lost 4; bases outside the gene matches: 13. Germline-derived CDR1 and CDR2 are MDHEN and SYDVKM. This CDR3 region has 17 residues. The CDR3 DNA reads TGTGCCAGCAGTTATAACCGGGACAGGGTTTGGCGCACTGAAGCTTTCTTT. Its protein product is CASSYNRDRVWRTEAFF.

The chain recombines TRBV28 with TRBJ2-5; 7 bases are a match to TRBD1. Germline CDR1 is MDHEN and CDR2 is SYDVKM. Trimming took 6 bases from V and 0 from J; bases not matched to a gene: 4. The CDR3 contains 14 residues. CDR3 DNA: TGTGCCAGCAGAACACAGGGGAACCAAGAGACCCAGTACTTC. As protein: CASRTQGNQETQYF.

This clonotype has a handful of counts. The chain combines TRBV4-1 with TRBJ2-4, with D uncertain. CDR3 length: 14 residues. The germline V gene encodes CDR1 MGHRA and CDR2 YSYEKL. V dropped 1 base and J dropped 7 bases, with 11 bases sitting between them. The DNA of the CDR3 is TGCGCCAGCAGCCAAGTGCCCGAACGGAACATTCAGTACTTC. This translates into CASSQVPERNIQYF.